The TCR beta chain under discussion was sequenced for a study of T cell responses to AZD1222 COVID-19 vaccine. Some clones are missing from TCRdb's copy, which holds only in-frame ones; the method was immunoSEQ multiplex PCR. Here the sample spans fewer than 150,000 clones, roughly 90% being singletons. This CDR3 has 14 residues. Trimming removed 1 base from V and 4 bases from J, with 10 bases in between. Germline lookup yields CDR1 SEHNR and CDR2 FQNEAQ (reference sequence). Source: peripheral blood, taken on day 0 of AZD1222 vaccination. The sequence was obtained from an adult in good health. The chain has TRBV7-9 and TRBJ1-2; no definite D call. The CDR3 reads CASSLERISYGYTF. The CDR3 nucleotides read TGTGCCAGCAGCTTAGAGCGCATTTCCTATGGCTACACCTTC.